One and the same sample provided the 18 T cell receptor beta chains below, sequenced in a study of T cells in Graves' hyperthyroidism and ophthalmopathy (dated by TCRdb to the late 2010s). Libraries were constructed by multiplex PCR. Sequencer: Illumina HiSeq 2000. The TCR beta CDR3 regions were amplified from RNA transcripts. For the first round of RT-PCR on the TCR CDR3, the HTBI primer set was used together with the Qiagen OneStep RT-PCR kit. Through fastp at Q25 and MiXCR, TCRdb rebuilt clones from the public reads, retaining in-frame beta chains. Each record represents a unique CDR3 protein, reported with the most common genes and DNA among its rows. For this sample there are roughly 350,000 distinct CDR3 sequences; roughly an eighth appear just once. Roughly 35% of the sample belongs to the ten largest clones. Sequenced: blood. The source is a woman in her thirties or forties with Graves' ophthalmopathy.

The table lists this clonotype with many counts. This sequence joins TRBV7-6 and TRBJ2-3, with TRBD1 identical over 7 bases. The V and J ends lost 5 bases and 4 bases, in that order; junction bases with no gene match: 6. Germline CDR1 SGHVS, CDR2 FNYEAQ. The CDR3 is 14 amino acids. CDR3 bases: TGTGCCAGCAGCAGATCCGGGACAGCAGATACGCAGTATTTT. This codes for CASSRSGTADTQYF. Looking up the rest from reference TRBV7-6 and TRBJ2-3 gives the full variable domain: GAGVSQSPRYKVTKRGQDVALRCDPISGHVSLYWYRQALGQGPEFLTYFNYEAQQDKSGLPNDRFSAERPEGSISTLTIQRTEQRDSAMYRCASSRSGTADTQYFGPGTRLTVL.

This clonotype came up many times. The chain combines TRBV2 with TRBJ1-1, with a possible D match to TRBD1 (5 bases). CDR1 is SNHLY, CDR2 FYNNEI, per germline. V lost 5 bases, J lost 4 bases, and 11 bases lay in between. The CDR3 has 13 amino acids. The CDR3 DNA follows: TGTGCCAGCAGTAACGAGGGGACCACTGAAGCTTTCTTT. It encodes CASSNEGTTEAFF.

This clonotype came up many times. The chain carries TRBV20-1 and TRBJ2-1; 7 bases align to TRBD2. V shed 3 bases and J 3 bases; nucleotides not matched to a gene: 8. CDR1 DFQATT and CDR2 SNEGSKA come from the germline V gene (reference sequence). The CDR3 covers 15 residues. Here the CDR3 DNA reads TGCAGTGCTAGTGAAGCGGGAACCTACTACAATGAGCAGTTCTTC. This translates into CSASEAGTYYNEQFF.

This clonotype has only a few counts. The chain combines TRBV13 with TRBJ2-7; 7 bases agree with TRBD1. The CDR3 runs 16 residues. J gave up 1 base and V 1 base, and 7 bases lay outside the gene matches. Germline V gene data show CDR1 as PRHDT and CDR2 as FYEKMQ (reference sequence). This CDR3 reads CASSLEGQDPSYEQYF. The DNA of the CDR3 is TGTGCCAGCAGCTTAGAAGGACAGGACCCTTCCTACGAGCAGTACTTC.

This clonotype came up a few times. The chain links TRBV6-1 to TRBJ1-5; 11 bases fit TRBD1. Germline V gene lookup returns CDR1 MNHNS and CDR2 SASEGT. This CDR3 spans 17 amino acids. The J segment lost 1 base and the V segment lost 6 bases, leaving 8 bases of the junction unmatched. CDR3 amino acids: CASRAGTGGGSNQPQHF. Written as DNA, the CDR3 is TGTGCCAGCAGGGCCGGGACAGGGGGAGGGAGCAATCAGCCCCAGCATTTT.

This clonotype was seen many times. V usage is TRBV20-1 and J usage is TRBJ2-7, with 8 bases fitting TRBD2. Germline V gene lookup returns CDR1 DFQATT and CDR2 SNEGSKA (reference sequence). This CDR3 spans 14 amino acids. V lost 3 bases, J lost 7 bases, and 11 bases stayed unmatched. The DNA for the CDR3 is TGCAGTGCTAGGCCCACTAGCGGCCCCCGTGAGCAGTACTTC. Its translation: CSARPTSGPREQYF.

This clonotype was found a few times. The J gene is TRBJ2-7, the V gene TRBV6-2 or TRBV6-3, with D possibly matching TRBD2 (6 bases). CDR1 and CDR2 (germline): MNHEY, SVGEGT. This CDR3 region has 14 residues. V shed 0 bases and J shed 2 bases, with 8 bases lying between them. DNA for the CDR3: TGTGCCAGCAGTTACTCTAGCGGTCCCTACGAGCAGTACTTC. It yields the protein CASSYSSGPYEQYF.

The sample holds many counts of this clonotype. The CDR3 sequence is CATSRLRNEQFF. Written as DNA, the CDR3 is TGTGCCACCAGCAGGTTACGGAATGAGCAGTTCTTC. V is TRBV15 and J is TRBJ2-1; D unresolved. Trimming removed 3 bases from V and 7 bases from J, with 7 bases in between. The V gene's germline CDR1 is LNHNV and CDR2 YYDKDF (reference sequence). The CDR3 loop spans 12 amino acids.

The genes are TRBV7-9 and TRBJ1-4, with TRBD1 matching over 10 bases. CDR1 is SEHNR, CDR2 FQNEAQ, per germline (reference sequence). With 6 bases clipped from V and 10 bases from J, the junction kept 8 bases outside the gene matches. This CDR3 has 14 residues. This CDR3 reads CASRRGQGIGKLFF. The CDR3 DNA sequence: TGTGCCAGCAGGCGGGGACAGGGGATTGGAAAACTGTTTTTT. Using reference TRBV7-9 and TRBJ1-4 for the parts outside the CDR3, the full variable domain is DTGVSQNPRHKITKRGQNVTFRCDPISEHNRLYWYRQTLGQGPEFLTYFQNEAQLEKSRLLSDRFSAERPKGSFSTLEIQRTEQGDSAMYLCASRRGQGIGKLFFGSGTQLSVL.

The chain is built from TRBV18 and TRBJ1-1; weak D call: TRBD1 (5 bases). The CDR3 covers 13 residues. Germline V gene data show CDR1 as KGHSH and CDR2 as LQKENI. Deletions cut 6 bases from V and 10 bases from J, with 18 bases between. Written as DNA, the CDR3 is TGTGCCAGCTCCCGATTAGACCCGGGGGGAGCTTTCTTT. It encodes CASSRLDPGGAFF.

Many counts were recorded for this clonotype. The rearrangement uses TRBV6-1 and TRBJ2-7, with D perhaps TRBD1 or TRBD2 (5 bases each). The CDR3 is 15 amino acids. Germline V CDR1 and CDR2: MNHNS, SASEGT. Deletions cut 6 bases from V and 3 bases from J, with 18 bases between. CDR3 DNA: TGTGCCAGCAGCGCCATCCGGGACGGGTTCTACGAGCAGTACTTC. Translation gives CASSAIRDGFYEQYF.

This clonotype was detected ten times or more. The rearrangement uses TRBV27 and TRBJ2-1; D might be TRBD1 (6 bases). Germline CDR1 reads MNHEY; CDR2 reads SMNVEV (reference sequence). The CDR3 length is 14 residues. V lost 4 bases to trimming and J lost 2 bases, with 9 bases between them. CDR3 DNA sequence: TGTGCCAGCAGTTCACAGGGTCCCTACAATGAGCAGTTCTTC. This sequence encodes CASSSQGPYNEQFF.

This clonotype was seen a handful of times. The chain recombines TRBV6-1 with TRBJ1-3, with D maybe TRBD1 (5 bases). The V end lost 8 bases, the J end lost 2 bases, and 13 bases lay between the germline ends. Per the germline V gene, CDR1 is MNHNS and CDR2 is SASEGT. This CDR3 has 14 residues. The CDR3 spells CASSSGGAGNTIYF. Here the CDR3 DNA reads TGTGCCAGCTCAAGTGGGGGGGCTGGAAACACCATATATTTT.

This clonotype was counted many times. This chain links TRBV11-2 with TRBJ2-5; 8 positions match TRBD2. Germline CDR1 is SGHAT and CDR2 is FQNNGV. The CDR3 loop spans 14 amino acids. V gave up 3 bases and J gave up 2 bases; unmatched junction bases: 2. CDR3 bases: TGTGCCAGCAGCTTTGCTAGCGGGCAAGAGACCCAGTACTTC. Its translation: CASSFASGQETQYF. The full variable domain, completed using reference TRBV11-2 and TRBJ2-5, is EAGVAQSPRYKIIEKRQSVAFWCNPISGHATLYWYQQILGQGPKLLIQFQNNGVVDDSQLPKDRFSAERLKGVDSTLKIQPAKLEDSAVYLCASSFASGQETQYFGPGTRLLVL.

The genes are TRBV2 and TRBJ2-7; 9 bases are a match to TRBD1. Germline CDR1 is SNHLY and CDR2 is FYNNEI. The V gene end was trimmed by 6 bases and the J gene end by 1 base; junction bases not matched to a gene: 7. The CDR3 totals 15 residues. The CDR3 bases are TGTGCCAGCAGAACCACAGGGGGCCCATCCTACGAGCAGTACTTC. It codes for CASRTTGGPSYEQYF.

This clonotype was seen repeatedly, ten times or more. V is TRBV20-1 and J is TRBJ2-7; unclear D gene. CDR1 is DFQATT, CDR2 SNEGSKA, per germline (reference sequence). The germline V and J ends were trimmed by 5 bases and 0 bases, with 11 bases remaining between them. This CDR3 has 13 amino acids. The CDR3 DNA sequence: TGCAGTGCTCGGACGGAAAGCTCCTACGAGCAGTACTTC. It is translated as CSARTESSYEQYF.

V and J are TRBV30 and TRBJ2-7; D unresolved. V dropped 1 base and J dropped 3 bases, with 1 base sitting between them. Germline V gene data show CDR1 as GTSNPN and CDR2 as SVGIG (reference sequence). This CDR3 has 10 amino acids. The CDR3 DNA is TGTGCCTGGAGTGACTACGAGCAGTACTTC. Its protein product is CAWSDYEQYF.

There are many counts of this clonotype. The chain links TRBV24-1 to TRBJ2-2, with 9 bases matching TRBD2. Germline-derived CDR1 and CDR2 are KGHDR and SFDVKD. CDR3 length: 17 residues. The V gene end was trimmed by 4 bases and the J gene end by 4 bases; junction bases not matched to a gene: 9. CDR3 bases: TGTGCCACCAGTGACTCCGTCCTAGCGGGAATCACCGGGGAGCTGTTTTTT. This translates into CATSDSVLAGITGELFF.